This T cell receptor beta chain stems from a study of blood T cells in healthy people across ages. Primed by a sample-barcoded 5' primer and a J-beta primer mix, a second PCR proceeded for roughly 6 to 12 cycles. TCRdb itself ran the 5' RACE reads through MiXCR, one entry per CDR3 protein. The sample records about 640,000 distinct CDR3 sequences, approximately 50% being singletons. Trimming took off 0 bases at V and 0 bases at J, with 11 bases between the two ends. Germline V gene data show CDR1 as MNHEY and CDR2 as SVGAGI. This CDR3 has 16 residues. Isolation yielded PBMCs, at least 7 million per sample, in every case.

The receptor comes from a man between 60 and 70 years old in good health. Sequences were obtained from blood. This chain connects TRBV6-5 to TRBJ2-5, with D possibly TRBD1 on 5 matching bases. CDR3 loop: CASSYSKTVYQETQYF. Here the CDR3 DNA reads TGTGCCAGCAGTTACTCGAAGACAGTTTACCAAGAGACCCAGTACTTC.